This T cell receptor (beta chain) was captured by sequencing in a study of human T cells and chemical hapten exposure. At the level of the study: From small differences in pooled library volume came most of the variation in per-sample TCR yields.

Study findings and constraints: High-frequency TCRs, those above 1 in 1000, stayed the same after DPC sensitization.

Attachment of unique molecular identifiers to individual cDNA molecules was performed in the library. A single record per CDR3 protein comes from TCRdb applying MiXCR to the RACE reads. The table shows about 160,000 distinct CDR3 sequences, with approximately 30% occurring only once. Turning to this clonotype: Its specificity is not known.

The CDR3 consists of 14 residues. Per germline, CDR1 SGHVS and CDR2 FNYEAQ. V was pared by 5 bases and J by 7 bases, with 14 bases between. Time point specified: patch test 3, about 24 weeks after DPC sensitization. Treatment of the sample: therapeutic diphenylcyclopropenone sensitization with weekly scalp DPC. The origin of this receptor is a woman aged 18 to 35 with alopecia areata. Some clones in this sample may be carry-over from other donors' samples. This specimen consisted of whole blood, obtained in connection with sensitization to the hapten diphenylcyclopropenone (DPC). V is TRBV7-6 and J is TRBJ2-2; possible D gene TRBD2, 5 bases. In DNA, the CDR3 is TGTGCCAGCAGCCTCCCGGGGATAAGCGGGGAGCTGTTTTTT. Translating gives CASSLPGISGELFF.